What follows are 26 T cell receptor beta chains derived from one specimen sequenced in a study of blood T cell repertoires in COVID-19. Some clones are missing from TCRdb's copy, which holds only in-frame ones; the method was immunoSEQ multiplex PCR. The sample contains about 90,000 clones, 75% to 90% of which appear only once. Sequencing input: peripheral blood. The source is a woman between 70 and 85 years old with acute or convalescent COVID-19.

The J gene is TRBJ2-3, the V gene TRBV19, with D possibly TRBD2 on 6 matching bases. CDR3 size: 17 residues. The V gene lost 7 bases and the J gene lost 2 bases, with 22 bases spanning the gap. The germline V gene encodes CDR1 LNHDA and CDR2 SQIVND (reference sequence). This chain's CDR3 is CASTSPRGSSNTDTQYF. The DNA for the CDR3 is TGTGCCAGTACGTCTCCACGGGGGAGCAGCAACACAGATACGCAGTATTTT.

V is TRBV1 and J is TRBJ2-1; the listed D gene, TRBD2, was not tested against the DNA. TRBV1 is flagged as a pseudogene. This CDR3 spans 20 amino acids. The CDR3 nucleotides are TGCACCAGCAGCCAAGAGCTAGGTTCGCCTAGCGGGGGGTACTACAATGAGCAGTTCTTC. Protein product: CTSSQELGSPSGGYYNEQFF.

This clone was found once. The chain is built from TRBV20-1 and TRBJ1-2, with TRBD1 matching over 11 bases. Per germline, CDR1 DFQATT and CDR2 SNEGSKA (reference sequence). V lost 3 bases, J lost 4 bases, and 7 bases stayed unmatched. The CDR3 sequence is 15 residues long. The CDR3 coding sequence is TGCAGTGCTAGTTCAGGACAGGGGGCAGGCTATGGCTACACCTTC. This sequence encodes CSASSGQGAGYGYTF.

The V and J genes are TRBV6-1 and TRBJ1-2; 10 positions match TRBD1. The CDR3 consists of 16 residues. CDR1 and CDR2 from the germline V gene are MNHNS and SASEGT. V shed 2 bases and J 7 bases; nucleotides not matched to a gene: 10. Here the CDR3 reads CASSELTGTGAGGYTF. CDR3 nucleotides: TGTGCCAGCAGTGAACTTACCGGGACAGGGGCCGGTGGCTACACCTTC.

This chain joins TRBV28 and TRBJ1-2; the match to TRBD1 covers 7 bases. Germline CDR1 reads MDHEN; CDR2 reads SYDVKM. The CDR3 has 16 residues. Trimming took 6 bases from V and 3 from J; bases not matched to a gene: 13. CDR3: CASRTGKKSIDYGYTF. The CDR3 DNA is TGTGCCAGCAGGACAGGGAAGAAAAGTATCGACTATGGCTACACCTTC.

The chain is built from TRBV19 and TRBJ2-2; 10 bases match TRBD2. The V and J ends lost 4 bases and 0 bases, in that order; junction bases with no gene match: 2. Germline V lookup: CDR1 LNHDA, CDR2 SQIVND (reference sequence). This CDR3 is built from 16 residues. CDR3 nucleotide sequence: TGTGCCAGTAGTAATGGACTAGCGGCGAACACCGGGGAGCTGTTTTTT. Its translation is CASSNGLAANTGELFF. Full variable domain (outside the CDR3, taken from reference TRBV19 and TRBJ2-2): DGGITQSPKYLFRKEGQNVTLSCEQNLNHDAMYWYRQDPGQGLRLIYYSQIVNDFQKGDIAEGYSVSREKKESFPLTVTSAQKNPTAFYLCASSNGLAANTGELFFGEGSRLTVL.

The V gene is TRBV15, the J gene TRBJ1-2, with a possible D match to TRBD1 (6 bases). The germline V and J ends were trimmed by 1 base and 5 bases, with 8 bases remaining between them. Germline loops: CDR1 LNHNV, CDR2 YYDKDF (reference sequence). CDR3 length: 13 amino acids. CDR3: CATSRGQGYGYTF. The CDR3 DNA reads TGTGCCACCAGCAGAGGCCAGGGGTATGGCTACACCTTC.

The rearrangement joins TRBV6-1 to TRBJ2-7; TRBD2 matches 12 bases. Per the germline V gene, CDR1 is MNHNS and CDR2 is SASEGT. This CDR3 is built from 17 residues. V was clipped by 2 bases and J by 0 bases; unmatched bases: 5. The CDR3, as DNA: TGTGCCAGCAGTGAACGGCTAGCGGGAGGGTACTCCTACGAGCAGTACTTC. Amino acids: CASSERLAGGYSYEQYF.

The J gene is TRBJ2-3, the V gene TRBV5-6; TRBD2 is a possible D gene (5 bases). Trimming removed 2 bases at V and 1 base at J, with 17 bases between. CDR1 and CDR2 (germline): SGHDT, YYEEEE. CDR3 length: 17 residues. As DNA, the CDR3 is TGTGCCAGCAGCTTCCCGCGGACTCAAATTGGCACAGATACGCAGTATTTT. Translation: CASSFPRTQIGTDTQYF.

About this clone itself: An end of the junction differs from the germline gene, which may be a read error. The chain recombines TRBV6-5 with TRBJ2-3, with 8 nucleotides matching TRBD1. Germline-derived CDR1 and CDR2 are MNHEY and SVGAGI. CDR3 length equals 15 residues. The CDR3 region has the DNA TGCTCCGAGGGTCTCAGGACAGGGAGCACAGATACGCAGTATTTT. Protein sequence: CSEGLRTGSTDTQYF.

V gene TRBV30 combines with J gene TRBJ1-2, with 7 bases that match TRBD1. The trim removed 0 bases at V and 7 bases at J, leaving 8 bases unmatched. Germline CDR1 reads GTSNPN; CDR2 reads SVGIG (reference sequence). The CDR3 is made up of 14 amino acids. The CDR3: CAWSVIRGKAGYTF. The CDR3 region has the DNA TGTGCCTGGAGTGTAATCAGGGGGAAAGCTGGCTACACCTTC.

V and J are TRBV18 and TRBJ1-1; D is ambiguous. With 6 bases removed from V and 1 base from J, the gap between germline ends came to 15 bases. Germline-derived CDR1 and CDR2 are KGHSH and LQKENI. There are 15 residues in the CDR3. The CDR3 here is CASSPTLKRNTEAFF. CDR3 coding DNA: TGTGCCAGCTCCCCTACCCTGAAGAGGAACACTGAAGCTTTCTTT. The complete variable domain, with remaining parts taken from reference TRBV18 and TRBJ1-1, reads NAGVMQNPRHLVRRRGQEARLRCSPMKGHSHVYWYRQLPEEGLKFMVYLQKENIIDESGMPKERFSAEFPKEGPSILRIQQVVRGDSAAYFCASSPTLKRNTEAFFGQGTRLTVV.

This clone was seen a handful of times. This chain joins TRBV2 and TRBJ2-7; TRBD1 agrees at 10 bases. This CDR3 has 17 amino acids. The germline CDR1 and CDR2 sequences are SNHLY and FYNNEI. V shed 5 bases, J shed 7 bases, and the junction held 17 bases outside the gene matches. The CDR3 spells CASSPKPGQGHLWEQYF. The CDR3 nucleotides read TGTGCCAGCAGTCCTAAACCGGGACAGGGGCATCTCTGGGAGCAGTACTTC.

The chain recombines TRBV28 with TRBJ2-7; a possible D gene is TRBD2 (6 bases). In germline, CDR1 is MDHEN, CDR2 SYDVKM. The CDR3 spans 16 residues. V was pared by 5 bases and J by 3 bases, with 20 bases between. The CDR3 spells CASSGDQGGFYYEQYF. CDR3 nucleotides: TGTGCCAGCAGTGGGGACCAGGGAGGATTTTACTACGAGCAGTACTTC.

The CDR3 is CASSQGQGAVYNSPLHF. CDR3 DNA: TGTGCCAGCAGCCAGGGACAGGGGGCTGTCTATAATTCACCCCTCCACTTT. The chain has TRBV3-1 (or the pseudogene TRBV3-2) and TRBJ1-6; the match to TRBD1 covers 12 bases. Germline V gene lookup returns CDR1 LGHDT and CDR2 YNNKEL (reference sequence). CDR3 length: 17 amino acids. The J segment lost 3 bases and the V segment lost 3 bases, leaving 3 bases of the junction unmatched.

J is TRBJ1-2 and V is TRBV3-1 (or the pseudogene TRBV3-2); D might be TRBD1 (5 bases). The CDR3 covers 14 residues. V lost 4 bases, J lost 4 bases, and 13 bases lay in between. Germline CDR1 reads LGHDT; CDR2 reads YNNKEL (reference sequence). CDR3 region: CASSPQEGSYGYTF. CDR3 DNA sequence: TGTGCCAGCAGCCCACAGGAGGGGAGCTATGGCTACACCTTC.

The chain uses TRBV5-5 and TRBJ2-3; D is undetermined. The CDR3 is 16 residues long. V was cut by 0 bases and J by 1 base, with 12 bases left in between. Germline V gene sequence: CDR1 SGHKS, CDR2 YYEKEE (reference sequence). The CDR3 reads CASSLAILAGTDTQYF. CDR3 DNA sequence: TGTGCCAGCAGCTTGGCAATATTGGCTGGCACAGATACGCAGTATTTT.

V usage is TRBV24-1 and J usage is TRBJ2-1; 8 bases are a match to TRBD1. With 7 bases clipped from V and 0 bases from J, the junction kept 7 bases outside the gene matches. The CDR3 is 16 amino acids. The germline V gene encodes CDR1 KGHDR and CDR2 SFDVKD. The CDR3 reads CATSLGTGLSYNEQFF. The CDR3 nucleotides are TGTGCCACCAGCCTAGGGACAGGACTCTCCTACAATGAGCAGTTCTTC.

The chain employs TRBV10-2 and TRBJ2-3; 12 bases are a match to TRBD1. Trimming at V came to 6 bases and at J to 5 bases, leaving 9 bases not matched to a gene. CDR3 length: 16 residues. In germline, CDR1 is WSHSY, CDR2 SAAADI. The CDR3 DNA is TGCGCCAGCAGGTCGATGGGACAGGGGGCCGGAGATACGCAGTATTTT. Translation: CASRSMGQGAGDTQYF.

This chain uses TRBV5-1 with TRBJ1-2, with D maybe TRBD1 (6 bases). This CDR3 spans 15 amino acids. The germline V gene has CDR1 SGHRS and CDR2 YFSETQ. V was pared by 0 bases and J by 1 base, with 10 bases between. The CDR3 loop is CASSLDLQGNYGYTF. CDR3 bases: TGCGCCAGCAGCTTGGACTTACAGGGTAACTATGGCTACACCTTC. The full variable domain, in which reference TRBV5-1 and TRBJ1-2 provide the parts outside the CDR3, is KAGVTQTPRYLIKTRGQQVTLSCSPISGHRSVSWYQQTPGQGLQFLFEYFSETQRNKGNFPGRFSGRQFSNSRSEMNVSTLELGDSALYLCASSLDLQGNYGYTFGSGTRLTVV.

The chain recombines TRBV5-1 with TRBJ1-2; a possible D gene is TRBD1 (5 bases). Trimming left V 0 bases short and J 4 bases short, with 25 bases between. The CDR3 consists of 19 residues. Germline assignment: CDR1 SGHRS and CDR2 YFSETQ. This CDR3 reads CASSLAIAQDYRSLYGYTF. CDR3 sequence (DNA): TGCGCCAGCAGCTTGGCCATTGCACAGGATTACCGCTCCCTCTATGGCTACACCTTC.

The chain couples TRBV3-1 (or the pseudogene TRBV3-2) to TRBJ1-2, with TRBD1 matching over 7 bases. Germline-derived CDR1 and CDR2 are LGHDT and YNNKEL (reference sequence). This CDR3 comprises 14 residues. V gave up 1 base and J gave up 13 bases; unmatched junction bases: 12. CDR3 DNA: TGTGCCAGCAGCCAAGGCGTGAGGGGGCGCGATCGCACCTTC. It is translated as CASSQGVRGRDRTF.

This CDR3 reads CASSAPGLGSAEQYF. The CDR3 DNA follows: TGTGCCAGTAGTGCCCCGGGACTAGGATCCGCCGAGCAGTACTTC. V is TRBV19 and J is TRBJ2-7, with TRBD2 matching over 8 bases. This CDR3 spans 15 amino acids. V was clipped by 5 bases and J by 6 bases; unmatched bases: 12. CDR1 and CDR2 (germline): LNHDA, SQIVND (reference sequence).

The V call is TRBV2, the J call TRBJ2-4, with 11 bases that match TRBD1. CDR1 is SNHLY and CDR2 is FYNNEI in the germline V gene. With 6 bases clipped from V and 5 bases from J, the junction kept 6 bases outside the gene matches. The CDR3 is 15 amino acids. The CDR3 reads CASREDRGLENIQYF. The CDR3 coding sequence is TGTGCCAGCAGGGAGGACAGGGGGCTGGAAAACATTCAGTACTTC.

A single count supports this clone. J is TRBJ1-4 and V is TRBV3-1 (or the pseudogene TRBV3-2); D remains ambiguous. The CDR3 has 15 residues. Germline CDR1 is LGHDT and CDR2 is YNNKEL (reference sequence). V lost 6 bases to trimming and J lost 5 bases, with 16 bases between them. DNA of the CDR3: TGTGCCAGCAGACGCGGGCAGGTGGGGAATGAAAAACTGTTTTTT. This translates into CASRRGQVGNEKLFF.

The chain is built from TRBV6-5 and TRBJ1-1; D is perhaps TRBD1 (6 bases). CDR3 length: 14 residues. Germline V gene data show CDR1 as MNHEY and CDR2 as SVGAGI. Deletions cut 5 bases from V and 2 bases from J, with 12 bases between. CDR3 sequence: CASSPRGGNTEAFF. DNA of the CDR3: TGTGCCAGCAGTCCCCGCGGGGGCAACACTGAAGCTTTCTTT.